Below are 10 T cell receptor beta chains sequenced from a single sample in a study of early T cells in non-severe SARS-CoV-2 infection. TCRdb called the 5' RACE reads again in MiXCR, with one record for every CDR3 protein. The repertoire holds tens of thousands of distinct CDR3 sequences, with around a tenth as singletons. Sequenced material: whole blood. The receptors originated from an adult who was a healthcare worker with PCR-confirmed SARS-CoV-2 infection or an uninfected control (not recorded which).

This clonotype has a count of ten or more. The gene calls are TRBV15 and TRBJ2-7; D gene uncertain. The CDR3 is 14 residues long. Germline V lookup: CDR1 LNHNV, CDR2 YYDKDF (reference sequence). V gave up 0 bases and J gave up 6 bases, with 12 bases separating them. For the CDR3, the DNA is TGTGCCACCAGCAGAGATGCTGGGTGGCGCGAGCAGTACTTC. Translated, it gives CATSRDAGWREQYF.

This clonotype was observed at least ten times. The chain is built from TRBV11-2 and TRBJ2-7; the D gene is possibly TRBD2 (7 bases). V gave up 3 bases and J gave up 2 bases, with 11 bases separating them. The CDR3 is made up of 14 amino acids. Looked up from germline, CDR1 is SGHAT and CDR2 is FQNNGV. The CDR3 sequence is CASSFDGGPYEQYF. CDR3 DNA sequence: TGTGCCAGCAGCTTCGACGGGGGGCCCTACGAGCAGTACTTC.

There are many counts of this clonotype. The V and J genes are TRBV7-2 and TRBJ1-1; possible D gene TRBD1, 5 bases. V lost 0 bases and J lost 4, with 6 bases in between. Per the germline V gene, CDR1 is SGHTA and CDR2 is FQGNSA. The CDR3 extends over 13 amino acids. CDR3 sequence: CASSLAGTTEAFF. Here the CDR3 DNA reads TGTGCCAGCAGCTTAGCAGGGACCACTGAAGCTTTCTTT.

This clonotype was recorded at least ten times. The rearrangement joins TRBV13 to TRBJ2-1, with 8 bases fitting TRBD2. V lost 7 bases to trimming and J lost 8 bases; unmatched junction nucleotides: 16. CDR1 and CDR2 from the germline V gene are PRHDT and FYEKMQ (reference sequence). The CDR3 has 16 amino acids. In DNA form, the CDR3 reads TGTGCCAGCAACTATCTTACCGGGACTAGTGTCGATGAGCAGTTCTTC. Translating it yields CASNYLTGTSVDEQFF.

This clonotype has at least ten counts. The chain carries TRBV6-2 or TRBV6-3 and TRBJ2-7, with D tentatively TRBD1 (6 bases). Germline V CDR1 and CDR2: MNHEY, SVGEGT. The CDR3 contains 14 residues. V was clipped by 8 bases and J by 3 bases, with 17 bases between them. Here the CDR3 DNA reads TGTGCCAGCGCCGGGACAAGCTACTTCTACGAGCAGTACTTC. It specifies CASAGTSYFYEQYF.

This clonotype was recorded many times. The chain carries TRBV28 and TRBJ2-5, with TRBD1 matching 9 bases. CDR3 length equals 14 residues. V was pared by 3 bases and J by 4 bases, with 3 bases of the junction left unmatched. Germline-derived CDR1 and CDR2 are MDHEN and SYDVKM. The CDR3 bases are TGTGCCAGCAGTTTCCCGACAGGGGGAGAGACCCAGTACTTC. Translating it yields CASSFPTGGETQYF.

This clonotype has a count of ten or more. The chain has TRBV6-1 and TRBJ1-1; no reliable D call. The germline V and J ends were trimmed by 8 bases and 2 bases, with 18 bases remaining between them. The CDR3 loop spans 15 amino acids. The germline gives CDR1 MNHNS, CDR2 SASEGT. As DNA, the CDR3 is TGTGCCAGCCGACGCCCGGATTCCCATAACACTGAAGCTTTCTTT. It yields the protein CASRRPDSHNTEAFF.

This clonotype was recorded many times. J is TRBJ2-3 and V is TRBV13; D is possibly TRBD2 (7 bases). Germline values: CDR1 PRHDT, CDR2 FYEKMQ (reference sequence). Trimming removed 3 bases from V and 4 bases from J, with 17 bases in between. This CDR3 is built from 16 residues. DNA for the CDR3: TGTGCCAGCAGCTTTCGATCGGGGGGCTTTGCAGATACGCAGTATTTT. Amino acid sequence: CASSFRSGGFADTQYF.

This clonotype has a count of ten or more. The rearrangement uses TRBV7-6 and TRBJ2-1; D is undetermined. The V end was cut by 1 base, the J end by 2 bases, with 9 bases between. CDR1 and CDR2 (germline): SGHVS, FNYEAQ. The CDR3 loop spans 15 amino acids. The chain's CDR3 is CASSLVEYAYNEQFF. The CDR3 coding sequence is TGTGCCAGCAGCTTAGTCGAGTACGCCTACAATGAGCAGTTCTTC.

This clonotype was picked up many times. This chain links TRBV11-2 with TRBJ2-3; 10 bases map to TRBD2. CDR3 length equals 18 residues. Germline CDR1 SGHAT, CDR2 FQNNGV. Trimming took 5 bases from V and 3 from J; bases not matched to a gene: 14. DNA of the CDR3: TGTGCCAGCAGCCTTAGGCCAGCGGGGGGGCCGCGGACAGATACGCAGTATTTT. Translating it yields CASSLRPAGGPRTDTQYF.